This TCR beta chain stems from a study of CXCR3-negative and CXCR3-positive naive CD8 T cells. About the research overall: Sequencing gave approximately 140 million TRB reads overall, about 1.5 +/- 0.3 million per library.

The CDR3 is made up of 15 amino acids. CDR1 is LGHDT and CDR2 is YNNKEL in the germline V gene (reference sequence). Whole-study results and caveats: Sequencing showed both naive subsets with comparably high diversity, and memory CD8+ cells much lower. For CXCR3-positive naive cells, TRB CDR3s were more hydrophobic than those of CXCR3-negative naive cells.

Libraries of TRB cDNA were made by 5' RACE and carried UMIs. TCRdb processed the 5' RACE reads again and assigns one entry to each CDR3 protein, with no DNA. The sample includes tens of thousands of distinct CDR3 sequences. The authors gated naive CD8+ T cells as CD45RO-CCR7+CD27+CD95-. With regard to this clonotype: Its antigen is not identified.

The TCR comes from a human donor in good health. Some clones in this sample may be carry-over from other donors' samples. The sequenced sample was naive CXCR3+ CD8+ T cells from blood. The subset: CD45RO-CCR7+CD27+CD95- naive CD8+ T cells expressing CXCR3 (TNR3+). The gene calls are TRBV3-1 and TRBJ2-4; the D gene TCRdb calls, TRBD2, cannot be checked with no DNA. The CDR3 spells CASSQASGGDYIQYF. Full variable domain (missing parts from reference TRBV3-1 and TRBJ2-4): DTAVSQTPKYLVTQMGNDKSIKCEQNLGHDTMYWYKQDSKKFLKIMFSYNNKELIINETVPNRFSPKSPDKAHLNLHINSLELGDSAVYFCASSQASGGDYIQYFGAGTRLSVL.